This T cell receptor beta chain was found in a study of Ad26.COV2.S vaccination and SARS-CoV-2 variants. Overall study findings and caveats: Vaccine and placebo recipients had comparable breadth of non-spike TCRs. Spike-specific TCR breadth was greater after Ad26.COV2.S than placebo.

Treatment noted: around 19 received Ad26.COV2.S at low or high dose, single or two shots; roughly five received placebo; per-sample allocation not given. Material that was analyzed had been drawn on day 63 after the first vaccine or placebo injection. Whoever gave the sample was an adult aged 18-55 years in Boston. Per the germline V gene, CDR1 is MDHEN and CDR2 is SYDVKM. This CDR3 has 16 amino acids. V dropped 7 bases and J dropped 2 bases, with 17 bases sitting between them. This clone has a single count. Its antigen is undetermined. The repertoire was sequenced with immunoSEQ multiplex PCR; TCRdb's copy has only in-frame clones and lacks some. The repertoire has some 400,000 clones, around 89% of them found once; the top ten carry 1.9%.

This sequence joins TRBV28 and TRBJ2-2; D might be TRBD1 (5 bases). This specimen consisted of peripheral blood, obtained in a trial of Ad26.COV2.S vaccine versus placebo. This TCR was sampled from a person aged 18-65 years who received the Ad26.COV2.S COVID-19 vaccine or a placebo. The CDR3 sequence is CASTTEYRLNTGELFF. The CDR3 DNA follows: TGTGCCAGCACCACCGAATACAGGTTAAACACCGGGGAGCTGTTTTTT.